The 21 T cell receptor beta chains in this list originate from one sample, sequenced in a study of T cell responses to AZD1222 COVID-19 vaccine. Libraries were prepared by immunoSEQ multiplex PCR; TCRdb keeps only in-frame clonotypes and omits some of them. The sample yields approximately 150,000 clones, approximately 94% seen once. The material sequenced was peripheral blood, taken on day 0 of AZD1222 vaccination. These receptors all stem from an adult in good health.

The rearrangement joins TRBV7-8 to TRBJ2-1; D is ambiguous. The V and J ends lost 4 bases and 9 bases respectively, with 10 bases between them. Germline V gene data show CDR1 as SGHVS and CDR2 as FQNEAQ. The CDR3 has 12 residues. CDR3 sequence (DNA): TGTGCCAGCAGCTCGCAAGGAAGTGAGCAGTTCTTC. This codes for CASSSQGSEQFF. The variable domain in full, with the rest retrieved from reference TRBV7-8 and TRBJ2-1, is GAGVSQSPRYKVAKRGQDVALRCDPISGHVSLFWYQQALGQGPEFLTYFQNEAQLDKSGLPSDRFFAERPEGSVSTLKIQRTQQEDSAVYLCASSSQGSEQFFGPGTRLTVL.

This chain joins TRBV2 and TRBJ2-4, with D possibly being TRBD2 (5 bases). Germline lookup yields CDR1 SNHLY and CDR2 FYNNEI. This CDR3 has 14 residues. V gave up 7 bases and J gave up 0 bases, with 10 bases separating them. The CDR3 reads CASKAGLAKNIQYF. CDR3 nucleotides: TGTGCCAGCAAGGCAGGACTAGCCAAAAACATTCAGTACTTC.

The rearrangement links TRBV2 to TRBJ1-2, with D tentatively TRBD1 (5 bases). Germline V gene lookup returns CDR1 SNHLY and CDR2 FYNNEI. CDR3 size: 13 residues. Trimming removed 1 base from V and 8 bases from J, with 11 bases in between. CDR3 DNA: TGTGCCAGCAGTGAAGATGCAGGGAAGGGCTACACCTTC. Its protein is CASSEDAGKGYTF.

This chain links TRBV10-1 with TRBJ2-2; 7 bases agree with TRBD1. CDR1 and CDR2 (germline): WNHNN, SYGVQD (reference sequence). This CDR3 spans 15 amino acids. V shed 5 bases, J shed 5 bases, and the junction held 8 bases outside the gene matches. The CDR3 bases are TGCGCCAGCAGTAGAAGACAGGGAACAACCGGGGAGCTGTTTTTT. It translates to CASSRRQGTTGELFF.

This chain joins TRBV9 and TRBJ2-1; D is undetermined. CDR1 is SGDLS and CDR2 is YYNGEE in the germline V gene. Trimming shortened V by 0 bases and J by 7 bases, and 11 bases separated the two germline ends. This CDR3 has 14 residues. The CDR3 nucleotides are TGTGCCAGCAGCGTAGTCGATGTCCTTAATGAGCAGTTCTTC. Protein: CASSVVDVLNEQFF.

The rearrangement links TRBV10-1 to TRBJ2-7; 8 bases fit TRBD2. The CDR3 is made up of 12 amino acids. Losses at the gene ends were 8 bases for V and 5 bases for J; bases not matched to a gene: 5. In germline, CDR1 is WNHNN, CDR2 SYGVQD (reference sequence). Here the CDR3 DNA reads TGCGCCAGCCGCGGGGGGCCGAACGAGCAGTACGTC. It specifies CASRGGPNEQYV.

The chain joins TRBV3-1 (or the pseudogene TRBV3-2) to TRBJ2-1, with a weak D call TRBD2 (6 bases). CDR1 is LGHDT, CDR2 YNNKEL, per germline (reference sequence). The V gene lost 0 bases and the J gene lost 7 bases, with 13 bases spanning the gap. CDR3 size: 15 residues. CDR3 nucleotide sequence: TGTGCCAGCAGCCAAGAGTTTCGGGGGTGGAATGAGCAGTTCTTC. This codes for CASSQEFRGWNEQFF.

The chain joins TRBV18 to TRBJ1-2; the match to TRBD1 covers 7 bases. CDR3 length equals 15 residues. The V segment lost 1 base and the J segment 1 base; nucleotides outside the gene matches: 3. CDR1 and CDR2 from the germline V gene are KGHSH and LQKENI. CDR3 DNA: TGTGCCAGCTCACCACGGCAGGGGGATAACTATGGCTACACCTTC. Its translation: CASSPRQGDNYGYTF.

V gene TRBV7-7 combines with J gene TRBJ1-4, with a possible D match to TRBD1 (6 bases). Per the germline V gene, CDR1 is SSHAT and CDR2 is FNYEAQ (reference sequence). The CDR3 contains 16 residues. The V end lost 6 bases, the J end lost 6 bases, and 20 bases lay between the germline ends. CDR3 nucleotide sequence: TGTGCCAGCAGTTCCGGGACAATAAGGTGGGATGAAAAACTGTTTTTT. Protein sequence: CASSSGTIRWDEKLFF.

The genes are TRBV6-5 and TRBJ2-7, with 9 bases fitting TRBD1. Germline V CDR1 and CDR2: MNHEY, SVGAGI. The V gene end was trimmed by 7 bases and the J gene end by 1 base; junction bases not matched to a gene: 8. This CDR3 contains 15 residues. The DNA of the CDR3 is TGTGCCAGCAAACCTTGGGGGACAGGGTCCTACGAGCAGTACGTC. This sequence encodes CASKPWGTGSYEQYV.

The V and J genes are TRBV6-5 and TRBJ2-3; no clear D gene. In germline, CDR1 is MNHEY, CDR2 SVGAGI. V was trimmed by 2 bases and J by 0 bases, leaving 6 bases between them. The CDR3 is 14 amino acids. The CDR3 is CASSYGYSTDTQYF. DNA of the CDR3: TGTGCCAGCAGTTACGGATACAGCACAGATACGCAGTATTTT.

The CDR3 DNA follows: TGTGCCAGCAGTTTACTAGGGTCAACTAATGAAAAACTGTTTTTT. This gives the protein CASSLLGSTNEKLFF. V usage is TRBV6-5 and J usage is TRBJ1-4; D ambiguous. CDR1 and CDR2 from the germline V gene are MNHEY and SVGAGI. Trimming cost V 4 bases and J 0 bases, with 9 bases left between them. This CDR3 has 15 amino acids.

This sequence joins TRBV30 and TRBJ2-2; D uncertain. The CDR3 is made up of 14 amino acids. V dropped 0 bases and J dropped 0 bases, with 5 bases sitting between them. Germline assignment: CDR1 GTSNPN and CDR2 SVGIG (reference sequence). The CDR3 here is CAWSVHTNTGELFF. As DNA, the CDR3 is TGTGCCTGGAGTGTACACACGAACACCGGGGAGCTGTTTTTT.

CDR3 coding DNA: TGTGCCAGCAGTGAAGCGGGACTAGCCGTCGAGACCCAGTACTTC. Residues: CASSEAGLAVETQYF. The chain is built from TRBV2 and TRBJ2-5, with 9 bases identical to TRBD2. V lost 0 bases, J lost 5 bases, and 4 bases stayed unmatched. CDR1 and CDR2 (germline): SNHLY, FYNNEI. The CDR3 sequence is 15 residues long.

The chain recombines TRBV5-1 with TRBJ2-3; D possibly corresponds to TRBD1 (5 bases). CDR1 SGHRS and CDR2 YFSETQ come from the germline V gene. V was cut by 0 bases and J by 4 bases, with 12 bases left in between. This CDR3 is 15 amino acids long. CDR3 coding DNA: TGCGCCAGCAGCTTGGGTAGGGGCGAGGCAGATACGCAGTATTTT. Translation gives CASSLGRGEADTQYF. Drawing the rest from reference TRBV5-1 and TRBJ2-3, the complete variable domain is KAGVTQTPRYLIKTRGQQVTLSCSPISGHRSVSWYQQTPGQGLQFLFEYFSETQRNKGNFPGRFSGRQFSNSRSEMNVSTLELGDSALYLCASSLGRGEADTQYFGPGTRLTVL.

The CDR3 DNA sequence: TGCGCCACCTCCCTCGGAGCGGGAGCTAACCAAGAGACCCAGTACTTC. This sequence encodes CATSLGAGANQETQYF. J is TRBJ2-5 and V is TRBV5-1, with 8 positions matching TRBD2. The trim removed 9 bases at V and 0 bases at J, leaving 13 bases unmatched. This CDR3 has 16 residues. Germline V gene data show CDR1 as SGHRS and CDR2 as YFSETQ.

The CDR3 protein is CASSLYGQEFNEKLFF. CDR3 bases: TGTGCCAGCAGTTTATACGGACAGGAGTTTAATGAAAAACTGTTTTTT. The V call is TRBV28, the J call TRBJ1-4; 7 nucleotides line up with TRBD1. The V gene end was trimmed by 1 base and the J gene end by 4 bases; junction bases not matched to a gene: 6. CDR1 and CDR2 (germline): MDHEN, SYDVKM. This CDR3 is built from 16 residues.

The chain uses TRBV19 and TRBJ2-5, with D perhaps given as TRBD1 or TRBD2 (5 bases each). The V end lost 6 bases, the J end lost 2 bases, and 22 bases lay between the germline ends. Germline lookup yields CDR1 LNHDA and CDR2 SQIVND (reference sequence). This CDR3 has 17 residues. CDR3 amino acids: CASSVGVYYPLQETQYF. CDR3 nucleotide sequence: TGTGCCAGTAGCGTGGGGGTCTATTACCCCCTTCAAGAGACCCAGTACTTC. Variable domain in full (rest from reference TRBV19 and TRBJ2-5): DGGITQSPKYLFRKEGQNVTLSCEQNLNHDAMYWYRQDPGQGLRLIYYSQIVNDFQKGDIAEGYSVSREKKESFPLTVTSAQKNPTAFYLCASSVGVYYPLQETQYFGPGTRLLVL.

This chain connects TRBV5-1 to TRBJ1-1; D unresolved. The V end lost 8 bases, the J end lost 4 bases, and 15 bases lay between the germline ends. This CDR3 region has 13 residues. The germline V gene encodes CDR1 SGHRS and CDR2 YFSETQ. CDR3 in amino acids: CASKIAGGTEAFF. The CDR3 DNA reads TGCGCCAGTAAGATCGCGGGAGGCACTGAAGCTTTCTTT. The whole variable domain, filled in from reference TRBV5-1 and TRBJ1-1, reads KAGVTQTPRYLIKTRGQQVTLSCSPISGHRSVSWYQQTPGQGLQFLFEYFSETQRNKGNFPGRFSGRQFSNSRSEMNVSTLELGDSALYLCASKIAGGTEAFFGQGTRLTVV.

The chain employs TRBV18 and TRBJ1-2, with 7 bases lining up with TRBD1. The CDR3 has 14 amino acids. The V gene's germline CDR1 is KGHSH and CDR2 LQKENI. V gave up 3 bases and J gave up 3 bases; unmatched junction bases: 4. The DNA of the CDR3 is TGTGCCAGCTCACCTTCCGGGACAGACTATGGCTACACCTTC. Translated, it gives CASSPSGTDYGYTF.

The chain has TRBV10-1 and TRBJ1-1, with D possibly matching TRBD1 (5 bases). The CDR3 covers 15 residues. Germline values: CDR1 WNHNN, CDR2 SYGVQD (reference sequence). The V gene lost 2 bases and the J gene lost 7 bases, with 17 bases spanning the gap. The CDR3 loop is CASSEPGVARGEAFF. CDR3 in DNA: TGCGCCAGCAGTGAGCCGGGGGTAGCGAGGGGTGAAGCTTTCTTT.